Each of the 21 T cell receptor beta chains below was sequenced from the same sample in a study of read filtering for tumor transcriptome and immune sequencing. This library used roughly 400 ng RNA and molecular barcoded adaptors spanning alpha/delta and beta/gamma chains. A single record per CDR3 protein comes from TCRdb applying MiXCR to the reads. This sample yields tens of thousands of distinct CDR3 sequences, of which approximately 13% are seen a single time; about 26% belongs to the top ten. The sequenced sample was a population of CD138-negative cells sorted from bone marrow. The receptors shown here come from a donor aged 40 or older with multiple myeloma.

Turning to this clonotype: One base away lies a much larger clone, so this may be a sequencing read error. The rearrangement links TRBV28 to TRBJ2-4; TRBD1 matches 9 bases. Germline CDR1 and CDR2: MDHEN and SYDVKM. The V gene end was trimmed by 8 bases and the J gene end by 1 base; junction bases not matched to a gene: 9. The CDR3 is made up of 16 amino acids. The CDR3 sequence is CASGPIGQGAKNIQYF. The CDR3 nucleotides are TGTGCCAGCGGCCCAATAGGACAGGGGGCCAAAAACATTCAGTACTTC.

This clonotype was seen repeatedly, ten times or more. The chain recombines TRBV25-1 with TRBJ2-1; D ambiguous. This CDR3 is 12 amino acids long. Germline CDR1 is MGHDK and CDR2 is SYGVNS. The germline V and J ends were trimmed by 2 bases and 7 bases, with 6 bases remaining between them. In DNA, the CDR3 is TGTGCCAGCAGTGAAGTAGTGAATGAGCAGTTCTTC. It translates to CASSEVVNEQFF.

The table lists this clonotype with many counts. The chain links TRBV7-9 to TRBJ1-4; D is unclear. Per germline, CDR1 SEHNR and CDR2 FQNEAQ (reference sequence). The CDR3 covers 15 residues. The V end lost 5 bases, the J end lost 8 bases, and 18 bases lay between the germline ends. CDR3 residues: CASSGTSGPGEKLFF. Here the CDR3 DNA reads TGTGCCAGCAGCGGAACGTCCGGGCCTGGGGAAAAACTGTTTTTT. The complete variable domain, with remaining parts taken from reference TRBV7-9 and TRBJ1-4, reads DTGVSQNPRHKITKRGQNVTFRCDPISEHNRLYWYRQTLGQGPEFLTYFQNEAQLEKSRLLSDRFSAERPKGSFSTLEIQRTEQGDSAMYLCASSGTSGPGEKLFFGSGTQLSVL.

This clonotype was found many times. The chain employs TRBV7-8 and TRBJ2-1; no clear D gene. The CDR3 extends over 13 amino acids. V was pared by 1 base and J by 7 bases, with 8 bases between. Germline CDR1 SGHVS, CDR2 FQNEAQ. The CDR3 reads CASSLGWMNEQFF. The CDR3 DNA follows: TGTGCCAGCAGCTTAGGTTGGATGAATGAGCAGTTCTTC.

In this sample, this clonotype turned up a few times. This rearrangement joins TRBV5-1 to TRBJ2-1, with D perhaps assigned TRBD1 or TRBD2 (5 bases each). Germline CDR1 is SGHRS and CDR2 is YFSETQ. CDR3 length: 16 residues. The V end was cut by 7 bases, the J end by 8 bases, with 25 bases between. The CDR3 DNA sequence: TGCGCCAGCCGGTACGTTGAGGGGCCACACGCACATGAGCAGTTCTTC. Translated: CASRYVEGPHAHEQFF.

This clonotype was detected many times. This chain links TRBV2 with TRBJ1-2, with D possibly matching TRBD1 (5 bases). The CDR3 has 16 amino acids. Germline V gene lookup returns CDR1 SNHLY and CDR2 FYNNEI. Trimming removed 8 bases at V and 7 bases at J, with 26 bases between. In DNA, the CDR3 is TGTGCCAGCCCCCGGCAGGGAAATAGCGAACGCTCTGGCTACACCTTC. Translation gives CASPRQGNSERSGYTF.

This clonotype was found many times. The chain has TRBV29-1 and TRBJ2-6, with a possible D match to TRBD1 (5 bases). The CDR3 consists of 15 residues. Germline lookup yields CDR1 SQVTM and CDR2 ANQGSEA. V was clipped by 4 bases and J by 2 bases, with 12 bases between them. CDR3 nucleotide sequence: TGCAGCGTTGTAGGGGCTAGTGCTGGGGCCAACGTCCTGACTTTC. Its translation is CSVVGASAGANVLTF.

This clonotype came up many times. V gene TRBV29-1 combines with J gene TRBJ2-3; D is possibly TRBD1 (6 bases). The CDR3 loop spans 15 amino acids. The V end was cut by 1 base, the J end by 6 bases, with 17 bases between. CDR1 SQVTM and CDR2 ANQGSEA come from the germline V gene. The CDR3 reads CSVEVRWAGVDTQYF. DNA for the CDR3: TGCAGCGTTGAAGTGAGGTGGGCAGGGGTCGATACGCAGTATTTT.

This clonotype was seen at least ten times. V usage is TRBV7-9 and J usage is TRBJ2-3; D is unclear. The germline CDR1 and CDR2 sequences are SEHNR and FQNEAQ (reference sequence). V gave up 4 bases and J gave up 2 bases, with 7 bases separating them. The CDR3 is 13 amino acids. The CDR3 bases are TGTGCCAGCAGCTCCCTGTACACAGATACGCAGTATTTT. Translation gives CASSSLYTDTQYF.

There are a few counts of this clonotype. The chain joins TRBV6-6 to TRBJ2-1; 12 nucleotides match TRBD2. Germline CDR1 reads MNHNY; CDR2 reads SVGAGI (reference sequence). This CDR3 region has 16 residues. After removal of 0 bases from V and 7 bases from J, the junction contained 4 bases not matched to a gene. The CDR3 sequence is CASSYSTSGSKNEQFF. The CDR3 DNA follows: TGTGCCAGCAGTTACTCGACTAGCGGGAGCAAAAATGAGCAGTTCTTC.

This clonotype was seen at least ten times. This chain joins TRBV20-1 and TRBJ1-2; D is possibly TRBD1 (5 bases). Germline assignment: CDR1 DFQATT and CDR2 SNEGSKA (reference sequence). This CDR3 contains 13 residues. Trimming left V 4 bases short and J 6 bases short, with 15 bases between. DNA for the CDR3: TGCAGTGCTAAGAGGGACTCCCTAAATGGCTACACCTTC. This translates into CSAKRDSLNGYTF.

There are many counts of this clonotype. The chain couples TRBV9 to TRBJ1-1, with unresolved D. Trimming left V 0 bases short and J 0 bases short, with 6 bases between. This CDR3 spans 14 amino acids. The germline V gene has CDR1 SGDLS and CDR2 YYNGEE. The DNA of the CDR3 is TGTGCCAGCAGCGTAGGTGGGATGAACACTGAAGCTTTCTTT. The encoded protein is CASSVGGMNTEAFF.

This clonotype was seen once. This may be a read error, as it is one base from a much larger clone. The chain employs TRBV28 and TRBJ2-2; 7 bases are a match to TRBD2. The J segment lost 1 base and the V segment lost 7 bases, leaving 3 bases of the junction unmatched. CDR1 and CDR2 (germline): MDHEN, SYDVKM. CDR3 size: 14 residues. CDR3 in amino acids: CASNSGGNTGELFF. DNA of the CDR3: TGTGCCAGCAATTCGGGGGGGAACACCGGGGAGCTGTTTTTT.

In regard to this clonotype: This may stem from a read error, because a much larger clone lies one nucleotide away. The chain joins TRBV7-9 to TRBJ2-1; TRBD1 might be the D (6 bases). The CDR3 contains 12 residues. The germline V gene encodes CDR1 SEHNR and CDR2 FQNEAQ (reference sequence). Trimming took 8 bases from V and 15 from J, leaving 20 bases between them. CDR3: CASRPGTPRLFF. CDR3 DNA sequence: TGTGCCAGCCGCCCAGGGACACCGAGACTGTTCTTC. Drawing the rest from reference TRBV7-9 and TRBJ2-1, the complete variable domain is DTGVSQNPRHKITKRGQNVTFRCDPISEHNRLYWYRQTLGQGPEFLTYFQNEAQLEKSRLLSDRFSAERPKGSFSTLEIQRTEQGDSAMYLCASRPGTPRLFFGPGTRLTVL.

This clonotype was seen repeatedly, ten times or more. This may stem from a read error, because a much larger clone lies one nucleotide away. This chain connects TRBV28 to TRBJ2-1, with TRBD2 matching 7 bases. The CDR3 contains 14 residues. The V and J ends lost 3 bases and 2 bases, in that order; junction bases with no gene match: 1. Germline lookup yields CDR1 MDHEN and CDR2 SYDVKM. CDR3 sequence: CASSFAGAYNEQFF. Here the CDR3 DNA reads TGTGCCAGCAGTTTTGCGGGAGCCTACAATGAGCAGTTCTTC.

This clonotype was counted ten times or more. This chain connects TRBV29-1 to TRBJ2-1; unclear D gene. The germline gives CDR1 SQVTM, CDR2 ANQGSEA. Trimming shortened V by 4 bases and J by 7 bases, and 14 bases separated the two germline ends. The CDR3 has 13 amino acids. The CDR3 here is CSVAGSQSNEQFF. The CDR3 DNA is TGCAGCGTTGCAGGCAGTCAAAGTAATGAGCAGTTCTTC.

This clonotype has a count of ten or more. The CDR3 loop reads CASSYFSGYEQYF. The CDR3, as DNA: TGTGCCAGCAGTTACTTTTCCGGCTACGAGCAGTACTTC. The chain links TRBV6-6 to TRBJ2-7; D gene ambiguous. The germline V gene has CDR1 MNHNY and CDR2 SVGAGI (reference sequence). V lost 1 base, J lost 3 bases, and 7 bases lay in between. The CDR3 consists of 13 residues.

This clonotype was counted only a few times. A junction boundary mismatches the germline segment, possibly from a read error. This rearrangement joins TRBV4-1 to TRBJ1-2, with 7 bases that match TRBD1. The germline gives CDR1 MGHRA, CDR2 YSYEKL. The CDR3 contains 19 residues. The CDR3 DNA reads TGCGCCAGCAGCCAAGACGAGAAGCTTCGGACAGGATTTAACTATGGCTACGCCTTC. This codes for CASSQDEKLRTGFNYGYAF.

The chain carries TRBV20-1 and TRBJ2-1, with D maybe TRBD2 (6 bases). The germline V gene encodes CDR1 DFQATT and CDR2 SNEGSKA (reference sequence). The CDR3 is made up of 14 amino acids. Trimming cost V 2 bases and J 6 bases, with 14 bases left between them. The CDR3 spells CSARSSRDCNEQFF. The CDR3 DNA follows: TGCAGTGCTAGATCCTCGCGGGACTGCAATGAGCAGTTCTTC.

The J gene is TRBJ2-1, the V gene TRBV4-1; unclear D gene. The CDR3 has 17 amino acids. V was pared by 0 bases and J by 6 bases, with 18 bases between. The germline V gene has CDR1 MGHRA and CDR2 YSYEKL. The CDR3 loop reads CASSQDLRVSSRNEQFF. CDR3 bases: TGCGCCAGCAGCCAAGATCTCCGGGTGAGCTCCCGCAATGAGCAGTTCTTC.

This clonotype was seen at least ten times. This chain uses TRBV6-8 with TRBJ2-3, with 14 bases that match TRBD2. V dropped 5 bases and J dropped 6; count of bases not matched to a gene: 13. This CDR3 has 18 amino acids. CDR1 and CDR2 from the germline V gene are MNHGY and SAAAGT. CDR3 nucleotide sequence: TGTGCCAGCAGTATAAAATGGGGACTAGCGGGAGATTCGGATACGCAGTATTTT. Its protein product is CASSIKWGLAGDSDTQYF.